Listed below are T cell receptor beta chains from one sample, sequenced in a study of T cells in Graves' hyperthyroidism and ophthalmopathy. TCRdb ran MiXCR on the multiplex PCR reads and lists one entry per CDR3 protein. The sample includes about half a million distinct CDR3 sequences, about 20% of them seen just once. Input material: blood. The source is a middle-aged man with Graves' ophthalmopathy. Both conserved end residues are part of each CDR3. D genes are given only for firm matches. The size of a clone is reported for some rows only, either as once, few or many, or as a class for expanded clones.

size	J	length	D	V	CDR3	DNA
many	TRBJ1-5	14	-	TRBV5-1	CASSFQPDNQPQHF	TGCGCCAGCAGCTTTCAGCCGGACAATCAGCCCCAGCATTTT
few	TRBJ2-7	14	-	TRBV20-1	CSARRGGGSYEQYF	TGCAGTGCTAGACGGGGAGGGGGCTCCTACGAGCAGTACTTC
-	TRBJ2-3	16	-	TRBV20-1	CSAHREGEYWTDTQYF	TGCAGTGCGCACAGGGAAGGAGAGTATTGGACAGATACGCAGTATTTT
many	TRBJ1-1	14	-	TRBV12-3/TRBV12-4	CASSLAGENTEAFF	TGTGCCAGCAGTTTAGCGGGGGAAAACACTGAAGCTTTCTTT
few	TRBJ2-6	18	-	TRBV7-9	CASSLRLTGVEGANVLTF	TGTGCCAGCAGCCTCAGGTTGACTGGGGTGGAAGGGGCCAACGTCCTGACTTTC
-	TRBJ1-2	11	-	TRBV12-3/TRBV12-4	CASSRGRGYTF	TGTGCCAGCAGTCGGGGGCGGGGCTACACCTTC
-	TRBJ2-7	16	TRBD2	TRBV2	CASKTLTGILADELYF	TGTGCCAGCAAAACCCTCACGGGAATCCTAGCGGACGAGCTGTACTTC
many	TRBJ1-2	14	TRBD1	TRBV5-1	CASSLQQGQDGYTF	TGCGCCAGCAGCTTACAACAGGGGCAAGATGGCTACACCTTC
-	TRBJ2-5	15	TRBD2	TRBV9	CASSVGSGGGETQYF	TGTGCCAGCAGCGTAGGAAGCGGGGGAGGAGAGACCCAGTACTTC
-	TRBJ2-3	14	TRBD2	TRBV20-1	CSAGPASGADTQYF	TGCAGTGCTGGGCCAGCTAGCGGGGCAGATACGCAGTATTTT
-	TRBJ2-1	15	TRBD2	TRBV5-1	CASSSRTSGRAEQFF	TGCGCCAGCAGCTCGCGGACTAGCGGGAGGGCTGAGCAGTTCTTC
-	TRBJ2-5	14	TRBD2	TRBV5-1	CASSGGGIGETQYF	TGCGCCAGTTCCGGCGGGGGGATCGGGGAGACCCAGTACTTC
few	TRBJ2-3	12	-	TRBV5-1	CASSLYEGTQYF	TGCGCCAGCAGCTTGTACGAAGGTACGCAGTATTTT
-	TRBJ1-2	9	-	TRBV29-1	CSVGDGYTF	TGCAGCGTTGGCGATGGCTACACCTTC
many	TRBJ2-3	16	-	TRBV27	CASSRLEGSGTDTQYF	TGTGCCAGCAGTCGACTGGAGGGTAGCGGCACAGATACGCAGTATTTT
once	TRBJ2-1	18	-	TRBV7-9	CASSLPRGARGSYNEQFF	TGTGCCAGCAGCTTACCTAGAGGCGCGCGCGGCTCCTACAATGAGCAGTTCTTC
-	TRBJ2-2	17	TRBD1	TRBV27	CASSSPPGQADTGELFF	TGTGCCAGCAGTTCCCCTCCGGGACAGGCTGACACCGGGGAGCTGTTTTTT
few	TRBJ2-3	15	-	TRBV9	CASSVDGSSTDTQYF	TGTGCCAGCAGCGTAGACGGGAGTAGCACAGATACGCAGTATTTT
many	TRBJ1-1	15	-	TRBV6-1	CASTLWGTSNTEAFF	TGTGCCAGCACCCTATGGGGGACAAGTAACACTGAAGCTTTCTTT
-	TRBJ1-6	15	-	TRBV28	CASTLGGSYNSPLHF	TGTGCCAGCACCCTGGGGGGCTCCTATAATTCACCCCTCCACTTT
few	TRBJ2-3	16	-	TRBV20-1	CSATPSEWVRGDTQYF	TGCAGTGCTACCCCCTCAGAGTGGGTTCGCGGAGATACGCAGTATTTT
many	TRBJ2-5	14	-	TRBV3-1	CASSRPGDQETQYF	TGTGCCAGCAGCCGACCGGGGGACCAAGAGACCCAGTACTTC
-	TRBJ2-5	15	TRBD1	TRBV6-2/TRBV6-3	CASRGLGQGRETQYF	TGTGCCAGCAGGGGACTGGGACAGGGGAGGGAGACCCAGTACTTC
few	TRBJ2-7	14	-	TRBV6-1	CATRGPGLSYEQYF	TGTGCCACCAGAGGACCAGGGCTCTCCTACGAGCAGTACTTC
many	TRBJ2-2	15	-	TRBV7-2	CASSLNPPSSGELFF	TGTGCCAGCAGCTTAAATCCCCCAAGCTCAGGGGAGCTGTTTTTT
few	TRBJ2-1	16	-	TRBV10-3	CAISAEWQGSYNEQFF	TGTGCCATCAGCGCCGAGTGGCAGGGATCCTACAATGAGCAGTTCTTC
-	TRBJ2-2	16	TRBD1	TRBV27	CASSHLTGRITGELFF	TGTGCCAGCAGCCACTTGACAGGGCGGATCACCGGGGAGCTGTTTTTT
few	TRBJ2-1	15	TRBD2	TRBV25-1	CASPGTSGPYNEQFF	TGTGCCAGCCCCGGGACTAGCGGACCATACAATGAGCAGTTCTTC
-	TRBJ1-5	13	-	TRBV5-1	CASSRGQNQPQHF	TGCGCCAGCAGCCGTGGACAAAATCAGCCCCAGCATTTT
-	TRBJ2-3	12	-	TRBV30	CAWSISPGTQYF	TGTGCCTGGAGTATATCCCCTGGTACGCAGTATTTT
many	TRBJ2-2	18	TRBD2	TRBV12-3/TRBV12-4	CASSLRTSGVPGGGELFF	TGTGCCAGCAGTTTAAGGACTAGCGGGGTCCCTGGAGGCGGGGAGCTGTTTTTT
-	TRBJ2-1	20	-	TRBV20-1	CSARGSLGWGGTSTSNEQFF	TGCAGTGCTAGAGGCTCCCTTGGGTGGGGCGGGACGAGTACGTCCAATGAGCAGTTCTTC
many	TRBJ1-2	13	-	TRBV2	CASKGGLYYGYTF	TGTGCCAGCAAGGGGGGTCTGTACTATGGCTACACCTTC
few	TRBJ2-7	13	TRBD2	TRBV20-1	CSATSGAPREQYF	TGCAGCGCTACTAGCGGGGCCCCTAGGGAGCAGTACTTC
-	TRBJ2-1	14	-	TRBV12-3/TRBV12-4	CASSAGVSYNEQFF	TGTGCCAGCAGTGCAGGGGTCTCCTACAATGAGCAGTTCTTC
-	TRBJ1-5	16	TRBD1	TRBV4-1	CASSQGRDRSNQPQHF	TGCGCCAGCAGCCAAGGGAGGGACAGGTCCAATCAGCCCCAGCATTTT
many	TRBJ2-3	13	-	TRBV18	CASSGISADTQYF	TGTGCCAGCTCAGGAATATCGGCAGATACGCAGTATTTT
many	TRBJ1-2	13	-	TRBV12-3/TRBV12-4	CASSKQVPYGYTF	TGTGCCAGCAGTAAACAGGTCCCCTATGGCTACACCTTC
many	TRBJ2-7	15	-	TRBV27	CASSLKYREGSEQYF	TGTGCCAGCAGTTTAAAATACAGGGAGGGTAGCGAGCAGTACTTC
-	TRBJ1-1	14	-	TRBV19	CASSISTGWTEAFF	TGTGCCAGTAGTATTTCTACAGGGTGGACTGAAGCTTTCTTT
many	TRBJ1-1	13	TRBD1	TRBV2	CASSGQVNTEAFF	TGTGCCAGCAGCGGACAGGTGAACACTGAAGCTTTCTTT
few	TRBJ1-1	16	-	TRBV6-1	CASTYTGSNRGDEAFF	TGTGCCAGCACCTATACAGGCTCGAATCGGGGGGATGAAGCTTTCTTT
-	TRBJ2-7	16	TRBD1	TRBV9	CASSVADQGVYYEQYF	TGTGCCAGCAGCGTAGCTGACCAGGGGGTCTACTACGAGCAGTACTTC
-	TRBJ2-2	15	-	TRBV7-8	CASRGQASNTGELFF	TGTGCCAGCAGGGGGCAGGCCTCGAACACCGGGGAGCTGTTTTTT
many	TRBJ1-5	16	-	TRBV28	CASNRRRVRGNQPQHF	TGTGCCAGCAACCGCCGGAGGGTTAGAGGCAATCAGCCCCAGCATTTT
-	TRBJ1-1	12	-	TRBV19	CASRAGSWRAFF	TGTGCCAGTAGGGCGGGCTCATGGCGTGCTTTCTTT
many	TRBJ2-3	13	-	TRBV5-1	CASSLEGTDTQYF	TGTGCCAGCAGCTTAGAGGGAACAGATACGCAGTATTTT
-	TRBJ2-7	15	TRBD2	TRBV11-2	CASRSTSGDTYEQYF	TGTGCCAGCAGATCAACTAGCGGAGATACCTACGAGCAGTACTTC
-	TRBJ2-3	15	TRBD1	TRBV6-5	CASSYTGGRADTQYF	TGTGCCAGCAGTTACACAGGGGGCAGGGCAGATACGCAGTATTTT
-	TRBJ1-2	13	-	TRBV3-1	CASSREEYYGYTF	TGTGCCAGCAGCCGCGAGGAATACTATGGCTACACCTTC
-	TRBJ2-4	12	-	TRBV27	CASSTSKNIQYF	TGTGCCAGCAGTACTTCCAAAAACATTCAGTACTTC
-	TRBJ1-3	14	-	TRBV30	CAWSTGLGGNTIYF	TGTGCCTGGAGTACAGGCTTAGGAGGAAACACCATATATTTT
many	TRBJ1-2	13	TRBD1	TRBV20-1	CSAGGQGIYGYTF	TGCAGTGCTGGTGGACAGGGGATCTATGGCTACACCTTC
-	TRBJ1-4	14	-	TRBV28	CASSWRNLVEKLFF	TGTGCCAGCAGTTGGAGGAATCTGGTGGAAAAACTGTTTTTT
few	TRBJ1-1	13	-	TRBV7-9	CASSQEMNTEAFF	TGTGCCAGCAGCCAGGAGATGAACACTGAAGCTTTCTTT
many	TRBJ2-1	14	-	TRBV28	CASSSGVSYNEQFF	TGTGCCAGCAGTTCGGGAGTGTCGTACAATGAGCAGTTCTTC
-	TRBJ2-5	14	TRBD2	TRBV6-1	CASIGGGAGETQYF	TGTGCCAGCATCGGCGGGGGGGCCGGGGAGACCCAGTACTTC
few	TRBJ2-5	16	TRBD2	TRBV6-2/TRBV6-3	CASGGLAATRQETQYF	TGTGCCAGCGGGGGACTAGCGGCAACACGCCAAGAGACCCAGTACTTC
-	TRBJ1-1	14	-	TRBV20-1	CSARPTAVNTEAFF	TGCAGTGCTAGACCGACCGCAGTGAACACTGAAGCTTTCTTT
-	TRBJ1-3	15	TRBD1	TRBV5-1	CASSSTGGGGNTIYF	TGCGCCAGCAGCTCAACAGGGGGCGGTGGAAACACCATATATTTT